The clone carrying this TCR beta chain was counted many times. TCRdb analysed the RT-PCR reads with MiXCR anew, one entry per CDR3 protein. Among 650,000 to 800,000 distinct CDR3 sequences listed, approximately 14% were seen once. The trim removed 0 bases at V and 1 base at J, leaving 4 bases unmatched. Germline lookup yields CDR1 DFQATT and CDR2 SNEGSKA (reference sequence). The CDR3 consists of 16 residues. This TCR was sampled from a female donor in good health, serving as a healthy control. The V call is TRBV20-1, the J call TRBJ2-3; TRBD2 agrees at 10 bases. The sequencing input was memory CD4+ T cells from blood. The CDR3: CSARDRLAGGTDTQYF. CDR3 bases: TGCAGTGCTAGAGATCGGCTAGCGGGAGGCACAGATACGCAGTATTTT.